These 30 T cell receptor beta chains originate from one sample sequenced in a study of CD8 T cells in ankylosing spondylitis. TCRdb reanalysed the 5' RACE reads using MiXCR and keeps one entry per CDR3 protein. The sample consists of 200,000 to 300,000 distinct CDR3 sequences, roughly 25% of them appearing once. The sequencing input was blood, either unsorted or a sorted T cell fraction (not recorded which). The source is a male donor with ankylosing spondylitis or in good health (not recorded which).

This clonotype was seen ten or more times. This sequence joins TRBV20-1 and TRBJ2-7; D call uncertain. The ends were cut back, 7 bases at V and 4 bases at J, with 11 bases in the middle. This CDR3 is built from 11 residues. CDR1 DFQATT and CDR2 SNEGSKA come from the germline V gene (reference sequence). This CDR3 is CSVVSGYEQYF. As DNA, the CDR3 is TGCAGTGTCGTATCTGGTTACGAGCAGTACTTC.

The V call is TRBV3-1, the J call TRBJ2-3; D ambiguous. The ends were cut back, 6 bases at V and 1 base at J, with 14 bases in the middle. The CDR3 loop spans 15 amino acids. CDR1 and CDR2 from the germline V gene are LGHDT and YNNKEL (reference sequence). CDR3 loop: CASSPTVGGTDTQYF. For the CDR3, the DNA is TGTGCCAGCAGTCCCACTGTAGGCGGCACAGATACGCAGTATTTT.

The chain links TRBV24-1 to TRBJ2-1; D tentatively fits TRBD1 or TRBD2 (5 bases each). Germline V gene lookup returns CDR1 KGHDR and CDR2 SFDVKD. The CDR3 totals 13 residues. V was clipped by 9 bases and J by 5 bases, with 13 bases between them. The DNA for the CDR3 is TGTGCCACCGGCGACGGGGCTGACAATGAGCAGTTCTTC. Encoded protein: CATGDGADNEQFF.

This clonotype was detected many times. CDR3: CASSLLGLNYGYTF. CDR3 DNA: TGTGCCAGCAGTCTCTTGGGTCTTAACTATGGCTACACCTTC. This chain links TRBV12-3 or TRBV12-4 with TRBJ1-2, with unresolved D. Trimming left V 5 bases short and J 1 base short, with 11 bases between. The CDR3 is 14 amino acids.

The chain uses TRBV20-1 and TRBJ1-2; possible D gene TRBD1, 5 bases. CDR3 length equals 14 residues. Germline CDR1 and CDR2: DFQATT and SNEGSKA (reference sequence). The V end was cut by 4 bases, the J end by 7 bases, with 19 bases between. Here the CDR3 DNA reads TGCAGTGCTATGGAGGGGTTGTTTACCGCTGGCTACACCTTC. Its protein is CSAMEGLFTAGYTF.

This rearrangement joins TRBV20-1 to TRBJ2-5; 7 nucleotides align to TRBD1. Germline trimming cut 5 bases from V and 3 bases from J; bases unmatched to any gene: 15. CDR3 length: 16 residues. The germline V gene has CDR1 DFQATT and CDR2 SNEGSKA (reference sequence). CDR3 nucleotide sequence: TGCAGTGCTCCTAACAGGGGAGTGAGCCCCAAAGAGACCCAGTACTTC. Translation: CSAPNRGVSPKETQYF.

The chain is built from TRBV7-9 and TRBJ2-1; D could derive from TRBD1 or TRBD2 (5 bases each). The length of the CDR3 is 13 residues. Germline V gene sequence: CDR1 SEHNR, CDR2 FQNEAQ (reference sequence). V was clipped by 7 bases and J by 5 bases, with 12 bases between them. CDR3 region: CASILVGDNEQFF. The CDR3, as DNA: TGTGCCAGCATTCTAGTGGGGGACAATGAGCAGTTCTTC.

The sample holds a few counts of this clonotype. The J gene is TRBJ2-3, the V gene TRBV20-1; D is uncertain. CDR1 is DFQATT, CDR2 SNEGSKA, per germline (reference sequence). Trimming cost V 1 base and J 0 bases, with 8 bases left between them. The length of the CDR3 is 14 residues. CDR3 protein: CSARAQPSTDTQYF. The CDR3 nucleotides are TGCAGTGCTAGAGCCCAACCAAGCACAGATACGCAGTATTTT.

This clonotype was seen at least ten times. The chain links TRBV7-9 to TRBJ1-1, with D possibly TRBD1 on 5 matching bases. CDR3 length equals 14 residues. Per germline, CDR1 SEHNR and CDR2 FQNEAQ (reference sequence). Trimming pared 7 bases from V and 11 bases from J, leaving 23 bases between. The CDR3 coding sequence is TGTGCCAGCACCACTACTGTAGAGGGGTTGGGCGCTTTCTTT. Residues: CASTTTVEGLGAFF.

This chain connects TRBV20-1 to TRBJ2-3, with 8 nucleotides matching TRBD1. CDR1 and CDR2 (germline): DFQATT, SNEGSKA (reference sequence). This CDR3 region has 14 residues. J gave up 14 bases and V 3 bases, and 16 bases lay outside the gene matches. Written as DNA, the CDR3 is TGCAGTGCTAGGATTCAAGCGGGCAGGGGGCAAATGTATTTT. This translates into CSARIQAGRGQMYF.

The chain links TRBV12-3 or TRBV12-4 to TRBJ2-1, with TRBD2 matching over 9 bases. CDR3 length equals 14 residues. With V trimmed by 3 bases and J by 11 bases, 8 bases remained unmatched. The DNA for the CDR3 is TGTGCCAGCAGTTTGGCTAGCGGGGATTATAAGCAGTTCTTC. It yields the protein CASSLASGDYKQFF.

Many counts were recorded for this clonotype. J is TRBJ2-1 and V is TRBV4-1, with 8 bases aligning to TRBD2. Looked up from germline, CDR1 is MGHRA and CDR2 is YSYEKL. After removal of 1 base from V and 4 bases from J, the junction contained 3 bases not matched to a gene. The CDR3 spans 15 residues. This chain's CDR3 is CASSQAGGTYNEQFF. The CDR3 DNA follows: TGCGCCAGCAGCCAAGCGGGGGGGACATACAATGAGCAGTTCTTC.

This clonotype was counted between two and nine times. The rearrangement joins TRBV12-3 or TRBV12-4 to TRBJ2-2, with D maybe TRBD1 (6 bases). The CDR3 consists of 14 residues. Trimming took off 3 bases at V and 4 bases at J, with 9 bases between the two ends. DNA of the CDR3: TGTGCCAGCAGTTTGAGCAGGGGCACCGGGGAGCTGTTTTTT. It encodes CASSLSRGTGELFF.

This clonotype was detected ten times or more. The chain carries TRBV6-5 and TRBJ2-7; 7 bases fit TRBD1. The CDR3 consists of 14 residues. Trimming took 2 bases from V and 3 from J; bases not matched to a gene: 4. The germline V gene has CDR1 MNHEY and CDR2 SVGAGI. CDR3 coding DNA: TGTGCCAGCAGTTACCCAGACAGGGTCTACGAGCAGTACTTC. Translated: CASSYPDRVYEQYF.

This clonotype has at least ten counts. The V call is TRBV29-1, the J call TRBJ1-2, with TRBD1 matching 7 bases. This CDR3 comprises 12 residues. Looked up from germline, CDR1 is SQVTM and CDR2 is ANQGSEA. V dropped 1 base and J dropped 4; count of bases not matched to a gene: 0. DNA of the CDR3: TGCAGCGTTGAAGGACAGGGCTATGGCTACACCTTC. Amino acid sequence: CSVEGQGYGYTF.

V is TRBV18 and J is TRBJ1-2, with 9 positions matching TRBD1. The CDR3 length is 15 residues. Losses at the gene ends were 3 bases for V and 7 bases for J; bases not matched to a gene: 9. The germline V gene has CDR1 KGHSH and CDR2 LQKENI. The CDR3 region is CASSPGDRAFIGYTF. CDR3 nucleotides: TGTGCCAGCTCACCGGGGGACAGGGCGTTCATTGGCTACACCTTC.

This chain connects TRBV20-1 to TRBJ2-5; the match to TRBD2 covers 11 bases. The V gene end was trimmed by 6 bases and the J gene end by 2 bases; junction bases not matched to a gene: 8. The CDR3 extends over 15 amino acids. Looked up from germline, CDR1 is DFQATT and CDR2 is SNEGSKA (reference sequence). The CDR3 bases are TGCAGTGCACCGCTAGCGGGGGGCTATCAAGAGACCCAGTACTTC. This gives the protein CSAPLAGGYQETQYF.

This clonotype was counted ten times or more. CDR3 nucleotides: TGTGCCAGCAGCTTAGAGAGTGGCTATGGCTACACCTTC. It is translated as CASSLESGYGYTF. The chain recombines TRBV7-6 with TRBJ1-2; D is unresolved. Germline CDR1 reads SGHVS; CDR2 reads FNYEAQ. The CDR3 covers 13 residues. Trimming stripped 1 base from V and 4 bases from J, with 7 bases between.

This clonotype was seen repeatedly, ten times or more. The V call is TRBV14, the J call TRBJ2-7, with D maybe TRBD2 (6 bases). This CDR3 is built from 15 residues. Germline CDR1 SGHDN, CDR2 FVKESK. Deletions cut 0 bases from V and 4 bases from J, with 13 bases between. The chain's CDR3 is CASSQDGGRKYEQYF. The DNA for the CDR3 is TGTGCCAGCAGCCAAGATGGGGGGAGAAAATACGAGCAGTACTTC.

This clonotype was picked up many times. The gene calls are TRBV20-1 and TRBJ1-2, with D hard to call. The germline V gene has CDR1 DFQATT and CDR2 SNEGSKA (reference sequence). V lost 8 bases to trimming and J lost 5 bases, with 6 bases between them. This CDR3 spans 9 amino acids. In DNA, the CDR3 is TGCAGTACCTTGTATGGCTACACCTTC. Translation gives CSTLYGYTF.

This clonotype came up many times. CDR3 nucleotides: TGCAGTGCAGAGCGGGGGACCACAGATACGCAGTATTTT. Its translation is CSAERGTTDTQYF. The V call is TRBV20-1, the J call TRBJ2-3; 8 nucleotides match TRBD2. Germline V CDR1 and CDR2: DFQATT, SNEGSKA (reference sequence). V lost 6 bases, J lost 2 bases, and 4 bases stayed unmatched. The CDR3 extends over 13 amino acids.

This clonotype came up many times. The chain is built from TRBV4-1 and TRBJ2-7, with 9 positions matching TRBD1. This CDR3 is built from 17 residues. J was trimmed by 2 bases and V by 5 bases; bases with no gene match: 13. Germline V gives CDR1 MGHRA, CDR2 YSYEKL. The CDR3 DNA sequence: TGCGCCAGCAGCGAATCCCAGCCTGGGACAGGGACCTACGAGCAGTACTTC. Protein sequence: CASSESQPGTGTYEQYF.

Turning to this clonotype: This may stem from a read error, because a much larger clone lies one nucleotide away. The V gene is TRBV4-2, the J gene TRBJ1-5; TRBD1 might be the D (6 bases). Deletions cut 0 bases from V and 7 bases from J, with 13 bases between. The germline CDR1 and CDR2 sequences are LGHNA and YNFKEQ. This CDR3 contains 15 residues. The CDR3 region has the DNA TGTGCCAGCAGCCAAGAGGGGCAGGGGAGCCAGCCCCAGCATTTT. It encodes CASSQEGQGSQPQHF.

The rearrangement joins TRBV4-1 to TRBJ2-5, with D hard to call. The CDR3 contains 15 residues. Germline lookup yields CDR1 MGHRA and CDR2 YSYEKL. V lost 2 bases to trimming and J lost 5 bases, with 15 bases between them. The CDR3 is CASSQRLFSGETQYF. DNA for the CDR3: TGCGCCAGCAGCCAACGGTTATTTTCTGGGGAGACCCAGTACTTC.

There are a few counts of this clonotype. The chain couples TRBV20-1 to TRBJ1-4; perhaps TRBD1 as D (6 bases). The V and J ends lost 5 bases and 7 bases respectively, with 17 bases between them. In germline, CDR1 is DFQATT, CDR2 SNEGSKA (reference sequence). The CDR3 has 14 amino acids. The CDR3 is CSAGTGYLGEKLFF. The CDR3 DNA reads TGCAGTGCTGGCACAGGGTATCTGGGTGAAAAACTGTTTTTT.

The rearrangement joins TRBV7-2 to TRBJ2-2, with 7 positions matching TRBD2. After removal of 1 base from V and 2 bases from J, the junction contained 4 bases not matched to a gene. The CDR3 is made up of 16 amino acids. Germline V lookup: CDR1 SGHTA, CDR2 FQGNSA. CDR3 in amino acids: CASSLGTRGNTGELFF. CDR3 bases: TGTGCCAGCAGCTTAGGGACTAGGGGCAACACCGGGGAGCTGTTTTTT. The variable domain in full, with the rest retrieved from reference TRBV7-2 and TRBJ2-2, is GAGVSQSPSNKVTEKGKDVELRCDPISGHTALYWYRQSLGQGLEFLIYFQGNSAPDKSGLPSDRFSAERTGGSVSTLTIQRTQQEDSAVYLCASSLGTRGNTGELFFGEGSRLTVL.

This sequence joins TRBV24-1 and TRBJ2-1; the match to TRBD2 covers 11 bases. The trim removed 1 base at V and 9 bases at J, leaving 7 bases unmatched. Germline V gene data show CDR1 as KGHDR and CDR2 as SFDVKD. The CDR3 contains 16 residues. CDR3 region: CATSDFSLAGEIEQFF. The DNA of the CDR3 is TGTGCCACCAGTGATTTTTCACTAGCGGGGGAAATTGAGCAGTTCTTC.

This clonotype has a handful of counts. The chain joins TRBV12-3 or TRBV12-4 to TRBJ1-6, with 9 bases lining up with TRBD1. V trimming: 4 bases; J trimming: 6 bases; junction bases outside the gene matches: 1. The CDR3 is 14 residues long. The CDR3 loop reads CASSSGQGNSPLHF. DNA for the CDR3: TGTGCCAGCAGTTCGGGACAGGGTAATTCACCCCTCCACTTT.

V gene TRBV20-1 combines with J gene TRBJ2-3; tentative D call: TRBD2 (7 bases). Germline V gene sequence: CDR1 DFQATT, CDR2 SNEGSKA (reference sequence). The CDR3 has 16 residues. With 1 base removed from V and 2 bases from J, the gap between germline ends came to 16 bases. The CDR3 sequence is CSARVYAGAHTDTQYF. In nucleotides, the CDR3 is TGCAGTGCTAGAGTATACGCGGGGGCCCACACAGATACGCAGTATTTT.

The CDR3 DNA reads TGTGCCAGCAGTTTGTCCCGCAATGAGCAGTTCTTC. As protein: CASSLSRNEQFF. The rearrangement uses TRBV12-3 or TRBV12-4 and TRBJ2-1; no definite D call. The CDR3 contains 12 residues. V was trimmed by 3 bases and J by 6 bases, leaving 6 bases between them.